The present T cell receptor beta chain was sequenced within a study of T cells after yellow fever vaccination. Study-wide background: Preparation used SMART-Seq v4 Ultra Low Input for the low-cell-number fractions.

This clonotype occurred many times. The antigen is unknown. Germline V gene sequence: CDR1 SGHTA, CDR2 FQGNSA. The CDR3 covers 13 residues. V lost 4 bases to trimming and J lost 5 bases, with 11 bases between them. The study, taken as a whole, reports: Post-booster samples contained most primary-vaccination clones (approximately 96% CD4, around 90% CD8).

MiXCR, run by TCRdb on the 5' RACE reads, gives a single entry per CDR3 protein. Of roughly 300,000 distinct CDR3 sequences in the sample, roughly 8.6% are singletons; the top ten hold roughly a sixth. The rearrangement links TRBV7-2 to TRBJ2-5; the D gene is possibly TRBD1 (5 bases). Specimen: PBMCs, collected about 41 days after the first yellow fever vaccination. The clonotype was recovered from a man aged 18-30 years who received the YFV17D yellow fever vaccine. CDR3 coding DNA: TGTGCCAGCAGCTCGAACAAGGGGGAGACCCAGTACTTC. Protein: CASSSNKGETQYF.